This is a list of T cell receptor beta chains from one sample in a study of T cell repertoires in ileal Crohn's disease. Produced via immunoSEQ multiplex PCR; TCRdb's table is partial and in-frame only. Among about 14,000 clones listed, over 80% were seen once. Material: ileal tissue. All receptors derive from an adult with Crohn's disease. The CDR3 runs from the conserved cysteine through the conserved F or W. D genes are given only for firm matches. Clone size, where shown, is once, few, many, or a class for clones that have expanded.

V: TRBV29-1; size: .; J: TRBJ2-7; D: TRBD2; DNA: TGCAGCGTCGTTACTAGCGGATCCTACGAGCAGTACTTC; CDR3: CSVVTSGSYEQYF
V: TRBV5-1; size: .; J: TRBJ1-2; D: .; DNA: TGCGCCAGCAGCTTGACGGACTATGGCTACACCTTC; CDR3: CASSLTDYGYTF
V: TRBV9; size: .; J: TRBJ2-1; D: .; DNA: TGTGCCAGCGGTCCGCAGAGCGGCTTCTACAATGAGCAGTTCTTC; CDR3: CASGPQSGFYNEQFF
V: TRBV7-3; size: .; J: TRBJ2-3; D: .; DNA: TGTGCCAGCAAACAAGGGACATGGGACACAGATACGCAGTATTTT; CDR3: CASKQGTWDTDTQYF
V: TRBV10-2; size: .; J: TRBJ2-5; D: .; DNA: TGCGCCAGCAGTGAGGCGGGCAGGATGGCCCAGTACTTC; CDR3: CASSEAGRMAQYF
V: TRBV5-1; size: .; J: TRBJ2-5; D: TRBD1; DNA: TGCGCCAGGATGGGACAGACCAAAGAGACCCAGTACTTC; CDR3: CARMGQTKETQYF
V: TRBV6-5; size: .; J: TRBJ2-7; D: .; DNA: TGTGCCAGCAGTTACGGGGGGAATCCGAGCTCCTACGAGCAGTACTTC; CDR3: CASSYGGNPSSYEQYF
V: TRBV2; size: .; J: TRBJ1-1; D: TRBD1; DNA: TGTGCCAGTGGCAGGGGCGGGACAGGGTTTACCACTGAAGCTTTCTTT; CDR3: CASGRGGTGFTTEAFF
V: TRBV27; size: .; J: TRBJ2-3; D: TRBD1; DNA: TGTGCCAGCAGTTTATCGGGACAGGGGGGCACAGATACGCAGTATTTT; CDR3: CASSLSGQGGTDTQYF
V: TRBV27; size: .; J: TRBJ2-3; D: .; DNA: TGTGCCAGCATCTCATTCCCGACAACGAGCACAGATACGCAGTATTTT; CDR3: CASISFPTTSTDTQYF
V: TRBV5-1; size: .; J: TRBJ1-3; D: .; DNA: TGCGCCAGCAGTTCCGACAGAGCAGGAAACACCATATATTTT; CDR3: CASSSDRAGNTIYF
V: TRBV5-1; size: .; J: TRBJ1-2; D: .; DNA: TGCGCCAGCAGCTTGGTGGCGGGAGGGGTGGACTATGGCTACACCTTC; CDR3: CASSLVAGGVDYGYTF
V: TRBV5-1; size: .; J: TRBJ1-4; D: .; DNA: TGCGCCAGCAGCTTGGTGGTGGGGGCACCAACTAATGAAAAACTGTTTTTT; CDR3: CASSLVVGAPTNEKLFF
V: TRBV7-2; size: .; J: TRBJ2-7; D: .; DNA: TGTGCCAGCAGCCGGGACACCTTCTCCTACGAGCAGTACTTC; CDR3: CASSRDTFSYEQYF
V: TRBV2; size: .; J: TRBJ1-2; D: .; DNA: TGTGCCAGCAGTGAGACTTTTAGTTATGGCTACACCTTC; CDR3: CASSETFSYGYTF
V: TRBV9; size: .; J: TRBJ2-2; D: TRBD1; DNA: TGTGCCAGCAGCGTAGTTCCCGACAGGGTGGGCGCCGGGGAGCTGTTTTTT; CDR3: CASSVVPDRVGAGELFF
V: TRBV6-1; size: .; J: TRBJ1-1; D: .; DNA: TGTGCCAGCATAGAATCAGGACGGGAGACTGAAGCTTTCTTT; CDR3: CASIESGRETEAFF
V: TRBV9; size: .; J: TRBJ2-7; D: .; DNA: TGTGCCAGCAGCGTAGCTACGGAGTCCTACGAGCAGTACTTC; CDR3: CASSVATESYEQYF
V: TRBV10-3; size: .; J: TRBJ2-7; D: .; DNA: TGTGCCATAGGGGGGGGGAAGGACGAGCAGTACTTC; CDR3: CAIGGGKDEQYF
V: TRBV7-2; size: .; J: TRBJ2-7; D: .; DNA: TGTGCCAGCAGCTTAGGCAGGGGCACCAACGAGCAGTACTTC; CDR3: CASSLGRGTNEQYF
V: TRBV28; size: .; J: TRBJ1-6; D: TRBD1; DNA: TGTGCCAGCACTTTGCCGGGACAGAATTCACCCCTCCACTTT; CDR3: CASTLPGQNSPLHF
V: TRBV19; size: .; J: TRBJ1-5; D: TRBD1; DNA: TGTGCCAGTAGGGGGACAGGGAACAATCAGCCCCAGCATTTT; CDR3: CASRGTGNNQPQHF
V: TRBV2; size: .; J: TRBJ1-5; D: .; DNA: TGTGCCAGCAGTGAACAGGGCAGGGGCAATCAGCCCCAGCATTTT; CDR3: CASSEQGRGNQPQHF
V: TRBV6-1; size: .; J: TRBJ2-1; D: .; DNA: TGTGCCACAAAAGGGGGTGGTGAGCAGTTCTTC; CDR3: CATKGGGEQFF
V: TRBV6-1; size: .; J: TRBJ1-1; D: .; DNA: TGTGCCAGCAGTGAACTCGGGGGTACTGAAGCTTTCTTT; CDR3: CASSELGGTEAFF
V: TRBV11-3; size: .; J: TRBJ2-5; D: TRBD2; DNA: TGTGCCAGCAGCTTAGGCCAGCGGGGGGCGGACCAAGAGACCCAGTACTTC; CDR3: CASSLGQRGADQETQYF
V: TRBV5-1; size: .; J: TRBJ1-2; D: .; DNA: TGCGCCAGCAGCTTGTCGGCTAACTATGGCTACACCTTC; CDR3: CASSLSANYGYTF
V: TRBV5-1; size: .; J: TRBJ1-1; D: TRBD1; DNA: TGCGCCAGCAGCTCTGGACAGGGGGGAATGAACACTGAAGCTTTCTTT; CDR3: CASSSGQGGMNTEAFF
V: TRBV4-2; size: .; J: TRBJ2-7; D: TRBD2; DNA: TGTGCCAGCAGCCAAGACCCTAGCGGCCCCTACGAGCAGTACTTC; CDR3: CASSQDPSGPYEQYF
V: TRBV29-1; size: .; J: TRBJ2-3; D: TRBD2; DNA: TGCAGCGTGCTTAGCGGGAGGACTACAGATACGCAGTATTTT; CDR3: CSVLSGRTTDTQYF
V: TRBV9; size: .; J: TRBJ2-1; D: TRBD1; DNA: TGTGCCAGCAGCCTAAATGACAGGGGCCGGTACAATGAGCAGTTCTTC; CDR3: CASSLNDRGRYNEQFF
V: TRBV6-6; size: once; J: TRBJ2-7; D: .; DNA: TGTGCCAGCAGTTACTCGAGGGGGAGGGATTACTACGAGCAGTACTTC; CDR3: CASSYSRGRDYYEQYF
V: TRBV5-1; size: .; J: TRBJ2-3; D: .; DNA: TGCGCCAGCAGCTTGGTTAGCAGAGATACGCAGTATTTT; CDR3: CASSLVSRDTQYF
V: TRBV15; size: .; J: TRBJ1-2; D: TRBD1; DNA: TGTGCCACCAGCAGAGTGAAGGGGGCGCTTAGAGACTACACCTTC; CDR3: CATSRVKGALRDYTF
V: TRBV9; size: .; J: TRBJ2-5; D: .; DNA: TGTGCCAGCAGCGTAGAGGCGGGGGCCGTCCAAGAGACCCAGTACTTC; CDR3: CASSVEAGAVQETQYF
V: TRBV6-6; size: .; J: TRBJ1-3; D: TRBD1; DNA: TGTGCCAGCAGTTACGCCCGGACAGGGGAAAACACCATATATTTT; CDR3: CASSYARTGENTIYF